This T cell receptor beta chain appears in the sequencing data of a study of shared clonotypes between healthy human individuals. Clones were sequenced by immunoSEQ multiplex PCR, and TCRdb holds only the in-frame ones, with some missing. This table holds about 2.4 million clones, around nine tenths found once. Sequenced material: naive CD4+ T cells sorted from blood. As for subset: CD45RA+ positively selected. The receptor was derived from a man younger than 30 in good health.

The chain's CDR3 is CASSSGGQENEKLFF. The CDR3 DNA follows: TGTGCCAGCAGCTCCGGGGGACAGGAAAATGAAAAACTGTTTTTT. V usage is TRBV6-5 and J usage is TRBJ1-4, with TRBD1 matching over 8 bases. The CDR3 length is 15 residues. The ends lost 6 bases at V and 5 bases at J; junction bases unmatched: 8. Germline V CDR1 and CDR2: MNHEY, SVGAGI.